This TCR beta chain was observed in a study of OX40 agonist ivuxolimab in advanced cancers. Study details: As their treatment, patients were administered ivuxolimab, an agonistic anti-OX40 (CD134) antibody.

V dropped 4 bases and J dropped 3 bases, with 4 bases sitting between them. This CDR3 spans 11 amino acids. Germline CDR1 is SNHLY and CDR2 is FYNNEI. General observations from the study: At 0.1 to 3.0 mg/kg and by week 6, CD4+ and CD8+ T cells in the blood had expanded clonally. Researchers report that CD8+ T cells had, on average, more expanded clones than CD4+.

In regard to this clone: Its specificity is not known.

TCRdb keeps only in-frame clones here, not all; method: immunoSEQ multiplex PCR. The table lists 70,000 or so clones, around 89% of them singletons. The sequence was collected from an adult with an advanced solid tumor such as melanoma, head and neck, liver or kidney cancer. This chain links TRBV2 with TRBJ2-7; no reliable D call. The sample in question was CD4+ or CD8+ T cells sorted from blood, obtained in a trial of the OX40 agonist ivuxolimab. CDR3: CASSARYEQYF. DNA of the CDR3: TGTGCCAGCAGTGCTCGCTACGAGCAGTACTTC.